Here is one T cell receptor (beta chain) with its context. The V segment lost 5 bases and the J segment 3 bases; nucleotides outside the gene matches: 7. Germline V gene lookup returns CDR1 MGHRA and CDR2 YSYEKL. This CDR3 is 16 amino acids long. These data belong to a study of blood T cell repertoires in COVID-19. Study summary: The United States, Italy and Spain provided the acute and convalescent COVID-19 samples. T cells, B-cell-depleted T cells, or PBMCs supplied cDNA or gDNA.

Authors' processing steps: By means of reference gene primer amplification, nucleated cell counts were estimated. The repertoire was sequenced with immunoSEQ multiplex PCR; TCRdb's copy has only in-frame clones and lacks some. V and J calls and clone size are given by that table; D and trimming were obtained from the DNA. The top ten clones hold 1.5% to 2% of a sample with almost 250,000 clones, approximately 89% of them seen once. The V call is TRBV4-1, the J call TRBJ2-1, with 10 bases fitting TRBD2. The origin of this receptor is a woman aged 55-69 years who had recovered from COVID-19. Sequenced input: peripheral blood. The DNA of the CDR3 is TGCGCCAGCAGCTCACCTCAGCGGGGGGGCTACAATGAGCAGTTCTTC. Encoded protein: CASSSPQRGGYNEQFF.